Here is one TCR beta chain with its context. The sample belongs to a study of blood T cell repertoires in COVID-19. In the study overall: Spain, Italy and the United States supplied samples that represented acute and convalescent COVID-19. In each case, the material was cDNA or gDNA derived from T cells, B-cell-depleted T cells, or PBMCs.

Germline V gives CDR1 LGHDT, CDR2 YNNKEL (reference sequence). V lost 4 bases and J lost 5, with 14 bases in between. The CDR3 spans 14 residues. Authors' analysis steps: From reference gene primer amplification, estimates of nucleated cell counts were derived. Sequencing was performed with immunoSEQ multiplex PCR; in TCRdb, only in-frame clones are kept and a portion is missing. That table gives V, J and clone size, and the DNA gave D and trimming. The repertoire has about 270,000 clones, 75% to 90% of them found once; the top ten carry less than 2.5%. The source of this sequence is a man between 45 and 60 years old with acute or convalescent COVID-19. Sequencing was carried out using peripheral blood. The rearrangement uses TRBV3-1 (or the pseudogene TRBV3-2) and TRBJ1-2; D gene uncertain. CDR3 residues: CASSPSGERYGYTF. The CDR3 DNA reads as TGTGCCAGCAGCCCTTCCGGGGAGAGGTATGGCTACACCTTC.